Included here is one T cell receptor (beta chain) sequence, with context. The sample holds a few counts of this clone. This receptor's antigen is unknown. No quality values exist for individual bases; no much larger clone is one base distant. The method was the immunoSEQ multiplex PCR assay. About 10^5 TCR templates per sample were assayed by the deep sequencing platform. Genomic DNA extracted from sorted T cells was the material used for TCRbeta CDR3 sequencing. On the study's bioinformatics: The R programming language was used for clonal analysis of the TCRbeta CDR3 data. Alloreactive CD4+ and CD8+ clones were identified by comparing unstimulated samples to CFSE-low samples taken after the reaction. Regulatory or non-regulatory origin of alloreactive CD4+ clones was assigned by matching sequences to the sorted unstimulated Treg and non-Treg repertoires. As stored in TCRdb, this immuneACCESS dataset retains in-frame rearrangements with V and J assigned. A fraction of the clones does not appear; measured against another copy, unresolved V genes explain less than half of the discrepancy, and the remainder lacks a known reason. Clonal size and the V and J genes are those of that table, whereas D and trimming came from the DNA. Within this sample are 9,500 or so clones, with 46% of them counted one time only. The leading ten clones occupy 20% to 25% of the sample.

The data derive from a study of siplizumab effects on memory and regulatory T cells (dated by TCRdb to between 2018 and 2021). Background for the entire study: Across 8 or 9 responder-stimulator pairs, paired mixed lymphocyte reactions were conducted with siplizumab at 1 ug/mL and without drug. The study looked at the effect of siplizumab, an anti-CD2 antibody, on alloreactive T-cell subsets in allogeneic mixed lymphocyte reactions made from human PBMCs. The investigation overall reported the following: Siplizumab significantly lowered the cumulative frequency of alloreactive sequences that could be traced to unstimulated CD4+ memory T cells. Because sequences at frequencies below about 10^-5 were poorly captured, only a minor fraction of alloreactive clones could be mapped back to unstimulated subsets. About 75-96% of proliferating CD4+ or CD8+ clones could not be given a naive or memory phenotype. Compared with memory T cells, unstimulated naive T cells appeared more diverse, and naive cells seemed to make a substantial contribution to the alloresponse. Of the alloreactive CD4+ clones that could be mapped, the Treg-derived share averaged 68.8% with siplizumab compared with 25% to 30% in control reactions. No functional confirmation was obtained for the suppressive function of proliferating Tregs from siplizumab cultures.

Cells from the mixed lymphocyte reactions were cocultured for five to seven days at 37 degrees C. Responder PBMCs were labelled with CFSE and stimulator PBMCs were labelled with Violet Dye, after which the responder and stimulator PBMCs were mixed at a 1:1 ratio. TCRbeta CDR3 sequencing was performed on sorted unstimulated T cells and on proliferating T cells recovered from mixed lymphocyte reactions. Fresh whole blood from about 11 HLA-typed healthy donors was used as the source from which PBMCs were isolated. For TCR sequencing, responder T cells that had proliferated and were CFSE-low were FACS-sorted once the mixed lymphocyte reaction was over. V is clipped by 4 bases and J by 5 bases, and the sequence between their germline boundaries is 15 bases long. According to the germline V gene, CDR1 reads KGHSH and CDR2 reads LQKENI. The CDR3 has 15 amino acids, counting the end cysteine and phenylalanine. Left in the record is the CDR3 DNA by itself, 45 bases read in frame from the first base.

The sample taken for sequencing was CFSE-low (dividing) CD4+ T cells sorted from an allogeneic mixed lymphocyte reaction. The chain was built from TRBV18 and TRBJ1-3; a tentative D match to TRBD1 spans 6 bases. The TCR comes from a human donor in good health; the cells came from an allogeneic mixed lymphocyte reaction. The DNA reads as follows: TGTGCCAGCTCACGGACAGACGGAAATAGAAACACCATATATTTT. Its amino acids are CASSRTDGNRNTIYF. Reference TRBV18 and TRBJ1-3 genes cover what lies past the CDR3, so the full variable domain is NAGVMQNPRHLVRRRGQEARLRCSPMKGHSHVYWYRQLPEEGLKFMVYLQKENIIDESGMPKERFSAEFPKEGPSILRIQQVVRGDSAAYFCASSRTDGNRNTIYFGEGSWLTVV.